Given below is one T cell receptor beta chain in context. What it recognizes is unknown. The repertoire was sequenced with immunoSEQ multiplex PCR; TCRdb's copy has only in-frame clones and lacks some. The table lists around 270,000 clones, about 83% of them singletons. This sample's treatment: around 19 received Ad26.COV2.S at low or high dose, single or two shots; several received placebo; per-sample allocation not given. Sampling was done on day 63 after the first vaccine or placebo injection. Vaccine was an Ad26 vector expressing Wuhan-strain SARS-CoV-2 spike. The CDR3 length is 13 residues. Germline V gene sequence: CDR1 SEHNR, CDR2 FQNEAQ (reference sequence). Trimming cost V 4 bases and J 6 bases, with 12 bases left between them. The data derive from a study of Ad26.COV2.S vaccination and SARS-CoV-2 variants. On the study more broadly: Administration of Ad26.COV2.S was intramuscular, either once or twice 56 days apart.

General observations from the study: Reportedly, spike-specific CD8+ and CD4+ T cell responses achieved substantial breadth once vaccination had taken place. The TCR-based breadth and depth measures might underestimate overall T cell responses.

The sequence was obtained from a person between 18 and 60 years old who received the Ad26.COV2.S COVID-19 vaccine or a placebo. The rearrangement joins TRBV7-9 to TRBJ1-1, with D unresolved. Sample: peripheral blood, taken in a trial of Ad26.COV2.S vaccine versus placebo. Here the CDR3 DNA reads TGTGCCAGCAGCTATGGCAAATTTCCTGAAGCTTTCTTT. Its translation: CASSYGKFPEAFF.